This T cell receptor beta chain appears in the sequencing data of a study of cytomegalovirus exposure and HLA in healthy donors. General study findings and limits: The study listed around 150 cytomegalovirus-associated TCR beta chains. The classifier reportedly diagnosed cytomegalovirus status with high specificity and sensitivity. The authors confirmed in vitro that a few CMV-associated chains were specific for CMV antigens.

Clones were read by immunoSEQ multiplex PCR, and TCRdb kept only the in-frame ones, dropping some. The sample contains around 150,000 clones, 84% of which appear only once. Per the germline V gene, CDR1 is MDHEN and CDR2 is SYDVKM. The CDR3 loop spans 13 amino acids. V was cut by 5 bases and J by 14 bases, with 20 bases left in between. This clone has only a few counts. The antigen remains unidentified. The donors were members of the validation cohort, which comprised 90 to 150 subjects and was separate from the first cohort of several hundred subjects. The gene calls are TRBV28 and TRBJ2-3, with TRBD1 as a possible D gene (6 bases). The source of this sequence is a man aged 25-40 years in good health and CMV-seropositive. Sequencing input: PBMCs. CDR3: CASSRDHGTPPYF. As DNA, the CDR3 is TGTGCCAGCAGTCGCGACCACGGGACACCCCCGTATTTT.